The 21 T cell receptor beta chains reported below all come from one sample, sequenced in a study of blood T cell repertoires in COVID-19. Measured with immunoSEQ multiplex PCR; TCRdb has only the in-frame clones, and not every one. The table shows 300,000 or so clones, with around 89% occurring only once. The sequenced sample consisted of peripheral blood. These receptors were collected from a woman in her thirties or forties with acute or convalescent COVID-19.

V is TRBV11-2 and J is TRBJ2-2; 9 nucleotides line up with TRBD2. Trimming removed 7 bases from V and 4 bases from J; junction bases left unmatched: 7. This CDR3 has 15 amino acids. The germline CDR1 and CDR2 sequences are SGHAT and FQNNGV. CDR3 DNA sequence: TGTGCCAGCACCTCCCCTAGCGGGGCCACCGGGGAGCTGTTTTTT. It translates to CASTSPSGATGELFF.

The chain recombines TRBV29-1 with TRBJ1-1; no firm D call. The CDR3 covers 12 residues. V dropped 0 bases and J dropped 1 base, with 3 bases sitting between them. The germline V gene encodes CDR1 SQVTM and CDR2 ANQGSEA. DNA for the CDR3: TGCAGCGTTGAAGATCAGAACACTGAAGCTTTCTTT. The encoded protein is CSVEDQNTEAFF. Drawing the rest from reference TRBV29-1 and TRBJ1-1, the complete variable domain is SAVISQKPSRDICQRGTSLTIQCQVDSQVTMMFWYRQQPGQSLTLIATANQGSEATYESGFVIDKFPISRPNLTFSTLTVSNMSPEDSSIYLCSVEDQNTEAFFGQGTRLTVV.

V is TRBV9 and J is TRBJ1-4; possibly TRBD1 for D (6 bases). Per the germline V gene, CDR1 is SGDLS and CDR2 is YYNGEE. The CDR3 sequence is 14 residues long. V was pared by 7 bases and J by 4 bases, with 14 bases between. Here the CDR3 DNA reads TGTGCCAGCTCGCGGACAGCATTTAATGAAAAACTGTTTTTT. Amino acid sequence: CASSRTAFNEKLFF.

CDR3 sequence: CASSQPGTGGRETQYF. CDR3 bases: TGCGCCAGCAGCCAGCCCGGGACAGGGGGCCGTGAGACCCAGTACTTC. The chain links TRBV4-1 to TRBJ2-5, with TRBD1 identical over 12 bases. This CDR3 is 16 amino acids long. CDR1 and CDR2 from the germline V gene are MGHRA and YSYEKL. Trimming removed 3 bases from V and 5 bases from J; junction bases left unmatched: 7.

J is TRBJ1-4 and V is TRBV10-2, with D hard to call. V lost 3 bases to trimming and J lost 8 bases, with 22 bases between them. The CDR3 is made up of 17 amino acids. Per germline, CDR1 WSHSY and CDR2 SAAADI. The CDR3 DNA follows: TGCGCCAGCAGTGACATCCGAACAGTTGGCCTTGGGGAAAAACTGTTTTTT. It is translated as CASSDIRTVGLGEKLFF.

The chain is built from TRBV7-9 and TRBJ1-1, with D possibly being TRBD1 (6 bases). CDR3 length: 14 residues. Germline CDR1 is SEHNR and CDR2 is FQNEAQ (reference sequence). Trimming left V 5 bases short and J 1 base short, with 11 bases between. The CDR3 region is CASSPPTGNTEAFF. CDR3 bases: TGTGCCAGCAGCCCGCCGACAGGGAACACTGAAGCTTTCTTT. Using reference TRBV7-9 and TRBJ1-1 for the parts outside the CDR3, the full variable domain is DTGVSQNPRHKITKRGQNVTFRCDPISEHNRLYWYRQTLGQGPEFLTYFQNEAQLEKSRLLSDRFSAERPKGSFSTLEIQRTEQGDSAMYLCASSPPTGNTEAFFGQGTRLTVV.

The V gene is TRBV9, the J gene TRBJ1-3; 8 positions match TRBD1. The germline gives CDR1 SGDLS, CDR2 YYNGEE. The CDR3 length is 18 residues. Trimming removed 3 bases from V and 2 bases from J; junction bases left unmatched: 13. CDR3 region: CASSARTGLSTPGNTIYF. The CDR3 nucleotides are TGTGCCAGCAGCGCCCGGACAGGGCTTTCCACCCCTGGAAACACCATATATTTT.

This rearrangement joins TRBV3-1 (or the pseudogene TRBV3-2) to TRBJ2-5; 9 bases map to TRBD1. With V trimmed by 3 bases and J by 2 bases, 4 bases remained unmatched. Germline V gene lookup returns CDR1 LGHDT and CDR2 YNNKEL (reference sequence). This CDR3 has 15 residues. The CDR3: CASSHLGQGQETQYF. For the CDR3, the DNA is TGTGCCAGCAGCCACCTGGGACAGGGTCAAGAGACCCAGTACTTC.

This clone was seen a single time. CDR3: CASSPRTGIGNSPLHF. CDR3 in DNA: TGTGCCAGCAGTCCCCGGACAGGGATCGGTAATTCACCCCTCCACTTT. The chain has TRBV27 and TRBJ1-6, with 8 positions matching TRBD1. CDR1 and CDR2 (germline): MNHEY, SMNVEV (reference sequence). Trimming cost V 5 bases and J 6 bases; bases outside gene matches: 9. This CDR3 has 16 amino acids.

This clone occurred once. This chain connects TRBV7-2 to TRBJ2-5; 9 bases are shared with TRBD2. After removal of 2 bases from V and 4 bases from J, the junction contained 14 bases not matched to a gene. The CDR3 contains 18 residues. Germline CDR1 reads SGHTA; CDR2 reads FQGNSA. The CDR3 protein is CASSLFSSSGGRAETQYF. CDR3 nucleotide sequence: TGTGCCAGCAGCTTATTTAGTTCCAGCGGGGGGAGGGCAGAGACCCAGTACTTC.

A single count supports this clone. The chain links TRBV24-1 to TRBJ1-2, with 8 bases matching TRBD1. Germline V gives CDR1 KGHDR, CDR2 SFDVKD. V lost 5 bases and J lost 8; bases outside the gene matches: 6. The CDR3 covers 13 residues. CDR3 DNA sequence: TGTGCCACCAGTGGTTCGACAGGGGAAGGCTACACCTTC. Amino acids: CATSGSTGEGYTF.

This rearrangement joins TRBV6-5 to TRBJ1-3; D unresolved. The V gene's germline CDR1 is MNHEY and CDR2 SVGAGI. This CDR3 is built from 14 residues. V dropped 5 bases and J dropped 2 bases, with 10 bases sitting between them. This CDR3 reads CASSLNRAGNTIYF. CDR3 DNA: TGTGCCAGCAGTCTAAACCGTGCTGGAAACACCATATATTTT.

The chain joins TRBV3-1 (or the pseudogene TRBV3-2) to TRBJ1-6; 8 positions agree with TRBD1. V lost 4 bases and J lost 6; bases outside the gene matches: 8. This CDR3 is built from 16 residues. The germline gives CDR1 LGHDT, CDR2 YNNKEL (reference sequence). This chain's CDR3 is CASSRQGAGPNSPLHF. In nucleotides, the CDR3 is TGTGCCAGCAGCCGCCAGGGGGCAGGGCCTAATTCACCCCTCCACTTT.

The chain uses TRBV18 and TRBJ2-1; D is undetermined. Germline CDR1 KGHSH, CDR2 LQKENI. Trimming stripped 0 bases from V and 0 bases from J, with 15 bases between. The CDR3 totals 18 residues. The CDR3 nucleotides are TGTGCCAGCTCACCACCTAGCCGAGGTGTTCACTCCTACAATGAGCAGTTCTTC. Amino acid sequence: CASSPPSRGVHSYNEQFF.

This sequence joins TRBV6-5 and TRBJ1-2, with TRBD1 matching over 9 bases. This CDR3 comprises 15 residues. Germline V CDR1 and CDR2: MNHEY, SVGAGI. Trimming at V came to 7 bases and at J to 1 base, leaving 7 bases not matched to a gene. CDR3: CASTYTGQGNYGYTF. The CDR3 nucleotides read TGTGCCAGCACCTACACGGGACAGGGTAACTATGGCTACACCTTC.

V gene TRBV30 combines with J gene TRBJ2-3; 15 bases map to TRBD2. Germline CDR1 is GTSNPN and CDR2 is SVGIG (reference sequence). Trimming cost V 0 bases and J 4 bases; bases outside gene matches: 8. The CDR3 consists of 18 residues. The CDR3 is CAWSVGGLAGGLADTQYF. The CDR3 nucleotides read TGTGCCTGGAGTGTAGGAGGACTAGCGGGGGGGCTCGCAGATACGCAGTATTTT. Filled out from reference TRBV30 and TRBJ2-3, the complete variable domain reads SQTIHQWPATLVQPVGSPLSLECTVEGTSNPNLYWYRQAAGRGLQLLFYSVGIGQISSEVPQNLSASRPQDRQFILSSKKLLLSDSGFYLCAWSVGGLAGGLADTQYFGPGTRLTVL.

In DNA form, the CDR3 reads TGTGCCAGCAGCGCCCTGGGGACAGGGGTTCATGGCTACACCTTC. It codes for CASSALGTGVHGYTF. V is TRBV9 and J is TRBJ1-2, with TRBD1 identical over 10 bases. The V segment lost 3 bases and the J segment 6 bases; nucleotides outside the gene matches: 8. The germline CDR1 and CDR2 sequences are SGDLS and YYNGEE. This CDR3 has 15 amino acids.

V is TRBV5-1 and J is TRBJ2-2; D call uncertain. The germline V gene encodes CDR1 SGHRS and CDR2 YFSETQ. Trimming pared 4 bases from V and 0 bases from J, leaving 13 bases between. This CDR3 is built from 16 residues. CDR3 in DNA: TGCGCCAGCAGCGTGTACGCGGCTTCGAACACCGGGGAGCTGTTTTTT. As protein: CASSVYAASNTGELFF. Drawing the rest from reference TRBV5-1 and TRBJ2-2, the complete variable domain is KAGVTQTPRYLIKTRGQQVTLSCSPISGHRSVSWYQQTPGQGLQFLFEYFSETQRNKGNFPGRFSGRQFSNSRSEMNVSTLELGDSALYLCASSVYAASNTGELFFGEGSRLTVL.

The chain joins TRBV2 to TRBJ1-1; tentatively, D is TRBD1 (5 bases). Trimming took off 1 base at V and 14 bases at J, with 17 bases between the two ends. CDR3 length: 13 amino acids. The V gene's germline CDR1 is SNHLY and CDR2 FYNNEI. The CDR3 DNA sequence: TGTGCCAGCAGTGAAGGGGGCCCCGAGAGAGGATTCTTT. Amino acid sequence: CASSEGGPERGFF.

The gene calls are TRBV6-5 and TRBJ1-1; the D gene is possibly TRBD1 (5 bases). The germline gives CDR1 MNHEY, CDR2 SVGAGI. The CDR3 has 13 amino acids. Trimming cost V 4 bases and J 5 bases, with 11 bases left between them. The CDR3 sequence is CASSLDKTTEAFF. CDR3 sequence (DNA): TGTGCCAGCAGTTTGGACAAAACGACTGAAGCTTTCTTT.

The CDR3 loop is CASKEAAGGSFF. Here the CDR3 DNA reads TGCGCCAGCAAGGAAGCGGCGGGGGGATCCTTCTTC. J is TRBJ2-1 and V is TRBV4-1; 8 bases line up with TRBD2. The CDR3 runs 12 residues. The junction had 12 bases not matched to a gene; V was cut back by 7 bases and J by 16 bases. Germline V CDR1 and CDR2: MGHRA, YSYEKL.